This T cell receptor (beta chain) was captured in a study of T cell clonotyping in hematopoietic cell transplantation. Study-wide results and limits: Recipient TCR diversity dropped after transplant; expanded clonotypes rose from day 30 to 180. Broader posttransplant TCR repertoire diversity was predicted by graft donor and pretransplant recipient Inverse Simpson Index values. Cells were unsorted, so CD4 and CD8 contributions were not separated.

This table comes from immunoSEQ multiplex PCR, and its TCRdb copy is limited to in-frame clones, with some not included. This table holds 3,200 or so clones, around 63% found once. As regards this clone: The antigen is unknown.

Blood collection times were about day -28 and days 30, 100, 180 posttransplant. This specimen was peripheral blood mononuclear cells, taken 30 days after allogeneic stem cell transplant. This sequence was found in a female patient aged 25-40 years who had an allogeneic stem cell transplant, so T cells may come from the graft donor. Some clones in this sample may be carry-over from other donors' samples.

CDR3 nucleotide sequence: TGTGCCAGCAGTCCGCTTGGCAGGGGCCACGAGCAGTACTTC. This sequence encodes CASSPLGRGHEQYF. This rearrangement joins TRBV27 to TRBJ2-7; TRBD1 might be the D (6 bases). The germline CDR1 and CDR2 sequences are MNHEY and SMNVEV (reference sequence). Deletions cut 5 bases from V and 5 bases from J, with 16 bases between. This CDR3 spans 14 amino acids.